The sequence of this TCR beta chain was determined in a study of regulatory T cells in long-lasting Graves disease. Points from the study as a whole: Clonotypes that were public and shared totalled a few thousand in persistent patients versus approximately 970 in new patients.

Trimming took off 0 bases at V and 1 base at J, with 19 bases between the two ends. The CDR3 sequence is 19 residues long. Germline V gene sequence: CDR1 MNHEY, CDR2 SVGAGI. Assembly of TCR beta libraries relied on iRepertoire HTBI primers together with Arm-PCR of CDR3 regions. One entry per CDR3 protein results from TCRdb running MiXCR on the multiplex PCR reads. The profile shows approximately 300,000 distinct CDR3 sequences, about a sixth of them singletons. Stated time point: newly diagnosed GD, antithyroid drugs for less than 3 months. PBMCs were the source of the RNA used for TCR sequencing. This clonotype was seen at least ten times. The antigen is not known.

The clonotype was recovered from a female donor with Graves disease. The V call is TRBV6-5, the J call TRBJ1-5, with D maybe TRBD1 (5 bases). The sample in question was peripheral blood mononuclear cells (PBMCs), obtained at new diagnosis, from a patient treated with antithyroid drugs. CDR3 sequence: CASSYSGPRARVSNQPQHF. The CDR3 nucleotides read TGTGCCAGCAGTTACTCGGGGCCCAGGGCCAGGGTGAGCAATCAGCCCCAGCATTTT.